These 10 T cell receptor beta chains share one sample of origin, sequenced in a study of blood T cell repertoires in COVID-19. TCRdb's table, derived via immunoSEQ multiplex PCR, lists solely in-frame clones and lacks some. The sample consists of about 67,000 clones, 80% to 90% of them appearing once. Input material: peripheral blood. The receptors derive from a middle-aged man with active COVID-19.

The chain is built from TRBV5-1 and TRBJ2-3, with 8 bases identical to TRBD2. This CDR3 region has 15 residues. The V and J ends lost 2 bases and 5 bases, in that order; junction bases with no gene match: 7. Germline V gene sequence: CDR1 SGHRS, CDR2 YFSETQ. This chain's CDR3 is CASSFFGGALDTQYF. For the CDR3, the DNA is TGCGCCAGCAGCTTCTTCGGGGGGGCCCTAGATACGCAGTATTTT.

The chain has TRBV12-5 and TRBJ1-4; 9 bases are shared with TRBD1. Germline values: CDR1 LGHNT, CDR2 FRNRAP. The CDR3 sequence is 15 residues long. The ends lost 1 base at V and 12 bases at J; junction bases unmatched: 9. CDR3 bases: TGTGCTAGTGGTTTGGCCGGGACAGGGCCGAAGGAACTGTTTTTT. Its protein is CASGLAGTGPKELFF.

The chain joins TRBV2 to TRBJ1-1; D ambiguous. The CDR3 consists of 13 residues. The germline V gene encodes CDR1 SNHLY and CDR2 FYNNEI. The V gene lost 3 bases and the J gene lost 2 bases, with 7 bases spanning the gap. The CDR3 sequence is CASSDQANTEAFF. The CDR3 coding sequence is TGTGCCAGCAGTGATCAGGCAAACACTGAAGCTTTCTTT.

The rearrangement joins TRBV7-8 to TRBJ2-1; 12 bases are a match to TRBD1. Germline V gene data show CDR1 as SGHVS and CDR2 as FQNEAQ. The V and J ends lost 1 base and 8 bases, in that order; junction bases with no gene match: 3. This CDR3 is built from 15 residues. The CDR3 sequence is CASSLVGQGAYEQFF. As DNA, the CDR3 is TGTGCCAGCAGCTTAGTGGGACAGGGGGCTTATGAGCAGTTCTTC.

The V call is TRBV11-2, the J call TRBJ1-1; maybe TRBD1 (5 bases). Trimming pared 3 bases from V and 2 bases from J, leaving 10 bases between. The CDR3 has 14 residues. Germline V gives CDR1 SGHAT, CDR2 FQNNGV. The CDR3: CASSFGGTNTEAFF. CDR3 DNA: TGTGCCAGCAGCTTCGGGGGAACCAACACTGAAGCTTTCTTT.

This chain links TRBV24-1 with TRBJ2-3; tentatively, D is TRBD2 (5 bases). The V end was cut by 3 bases, the J end by 4 bases, with 13 bases between. The CDR3 is made up of 15 amino acids. CDR1 KGHDR and CDR2 SFDVKD come from the germline V gene. CDR3 sequence: CATSDIRGGPDTQYF. DNA of the CDR3: TGTGCCACCAGTGATATCCGCGGAGGCCCAGATACGCAGTATTTT.

The chain has TRBV4-1 and TRBJ2-7; the match to TRBD1 covers 8 bases. Germline values: CDR1 MGHRA, CDR2 YSYEKL. This CDR3 is built from 13 residues. V gave up 0 bases and J gave up 5 bases; unmatched junction bases: 0. CDR3 region: CASSQEQGDEQYF. The CDR3 DNA reads as TGCGCCAGCAGCCAAGAACAGGGGGACGAGCAGTACTTC.

The chain links TRBV3-1 (or the pseudogene TRBV3-2) to TRBJ2-3; TRBD2 matches at 11 bases. This CDR3 contains 15 residues. J lost 5 bases, V lost 4 bases, and 5 bases had no gene match. Germline V gene sequence: CDR1 LGHDT, CDR2 YNNKEL (reference sequence). The DNA for the CDR3 is TGTGCCAGCAGCCCTAGCGGGAGGCAGCTAGATACGCAGTATTTT. This encodes CASSPSGRQLDTQYF.

The chain has TRBV15 and TRBJ1-4; D is unresolved. The CDR3 totals 15 residues. V dropped 1 base and J dropped 4 bases, with 10 bases sitting between them. CDR1 LNHNV and CDR2 YYDKDF come from the germline V gene (reference sequence). The CDR3 here is CATSRVPGGNEKLFF. DNA of the CDR3: TGTGCCACCAGCAGAGTACCGGGTGGTAATGAAAAACTGTTTTTT.

This chain connects TRBV6-5 to TRBJ2-3, with 7 bases fitting TRBD2. The CDR3 extends over 13 amino acids. Trimming took 7 bases from V and 9 from J; bases not matched to a gene: 10. Germline V gene data show CDR1 as MNHEY and CDR2 as SVGAGI. Here the CDR3 DNA reads TGTGCCAGCACTTCGGGGGGTTTCTCGACGCAGTATTTT. It specifies CASTSGGFSTQYF.